This T cell receptor beta chain comes out of a study of tumor-infiltrating lymphocytes in oesophageal squamous cell carcinoma. TCRdb re-called the PCR reads through MiXCR, storing one row per CDR3 protein. The sample lists some 25,000 distinct CDR3 sequences; about 40% were seen once. Sequenced: esophageal tumor tissue. This clonotype was obtained from a male donor with esophageal squamous cell carcinoma.

CDR3 residues: CASSSVRDYNEQFF. CDR3 bases: TGTGCCAGCAGCTCTGTGCGGGACTACAATGAGCAGTTCTTC. This rearrangement joins TRBV11-2 to TRBJ2-1, with a weak D call TRBD2 (6 bases). Germline lookup yields CDR1 SGHAT and CDR2 FQNNGV. Trimming cost V 4 bases and J 3 bases, with 10 bases left between them. The CDR3 consists of 14 residues.